A selection of T cell receptor beta chains follows, all from one sample in a study of CD8+ T cells in alopecia areata. TCRdb's table, derived via immunoSEQ multiplex PCR, lists solely in-frame clones and lacks some. The table has approximately 150,000 clones, just over 65% seen once; the top ten hold about an eighth. The source was CD8+ T cells sorted from blood, collected at week 0. Source of these receptors: a human donor with alopecia areata. Each CDR3 is given with its conserved first and last residue. A D gene is named only where the DNA matches it firmly. For some rows the clone size is stated as once, few or many, or as a class when expanded; others skip it.

d_call: TRBD1
v_call: TRBV6-5
clone_size: .
j_call: TRBJ1-2
cdr3_nt: TGTGCCAGCAGTGAATTGGGACAGAGCTATGGCTACACCTTC
cdr3_aa: CASSELGQSYGYTF

d_call: .
v_call: TRBV20-1
clone_size: .
j_call: TRBJ1-1
cdr3_nt: TGCAGTGTTGGTACTGAAGCTTTCTTT
cdr3_aa: CSVGTEAFF

d_call: .
v_call: TRBV2
clone_size: few
j_call: TRBJ2-5
cdr3_nt: TGTGCCAGCAGCGACGGGGTAACAGAGACCCAGTACTTC
cdr3_aa: CASSDGVTETQYF

d_call: .
v_call: TRBV9
clone_size: .
j_call: TRBJ1-2
cdr3_nt: TGTGCCAGCAGCGTAGCCGGGGCCTATGGCTACACCTTC
cdr3_aa: CASSVAGAYGYTF

d_call: .
v_call: TRBV13
clone_size: .
j_call: TRBJ2-1
cdr3_nt: TGTGCCAGCAGCTTAGGGCGGTCGGCGCAGTTCTTC
cdr3_aa: CASSLGRSAQFF

d_call: .
v_call: TRBV13
clone_size: .
j_call: TRBJ1-5
cdr3_nt: TGTGCCAGCAGCATGGGTAGCAATCAGCCCCAGCATTTT
cdr3_aa: CASSMGSNQPQHF

d_call: TRBD2
v_call: TRBV30
clone_size: .
j_call: TRBJ2-4
cdr3_nt: TGTGCCTGGAGTGAACTAGCGGAAGCCAAAAACATTCAGTACTTC
cdr3_aa: CAWSELAEAKNIQYF

d_call: .
v_call: TRBV27
clone_size: .
j_call: TRBJ2-7
cdr3_nt: TGTGCCAGCAGTCACTCGACAGGCTTCTACGAGCAGTACTTC
cdr3_aa: CASSHSTGFYEQYF

d_call: .
v_call: TRBV11-3
clone_size: .
j_call: TRBJ2-3
cdr3_nt: TGTGCCAGCAAGGAACCCTCCGACAGCACAGATACGCAGTATTTT
cdr3_aa: CASKEPSDSTDTQYF

d_call: .
v_call: TRBV5-1
clone_size: .
j_call: TRBJ2-5
cdr3_nt: TGCGCCAGCAGCAGACCCCCGGAGGTGGAGACAGTAGGCGAGACCCAGTACTTC
cdr3_aa: CASSRPPEVETVGETQYF

d_call: .
v_call: TRBV4-2
clone_size: few
j_call: TRBJ2-3
cdr3_nt: TGTGCCAGCAGCCAAGGCACCAGGCTGAAATCCACAGATACGCAGTATTTT
cdr3_aa: CASSQGTRLKSTDTQYF

d_call: .
v_call: TRBV7-9
clone_size: .
j_call: TRBJ2-5
cdr3_nt: TGTGCCAGCAGCCCCAGGGGCCAAGAGACCCAGTACTTC
cdr3_aa: CASSPRGQETQYF

d_call: TRBD1
v_call: TRBV6-5
clone_size: .
j_call: TRBJ2-1
cdr3_nt: TGTGCCAGCAGAACCGGGACAGGGCAGTACAATGAGCAGTTCTTC
cdr3_aa: CASRTGTGQYNEQFF

d_call: TRBD1
v_call: TRBV7-9
clone_size: .
j_call: TRBJ1-2
cdr3_nt: TGTGCCAGCAGCTTAGTGAGTGGGACAGGGCATGGCTACACCTTC
cdr3_aa: CASSLVSGTGHGYTF

d_call: .
v_call: TRBV13
clone_size: .
j_call: TRBJ1-1
cdr3_nt: TGTGCCAGCAGAGGAACCGTGGAAGCTTTCTTT
cdr3_aa: CASRGTVEAFF

d_call: TRBD1
v_call: TRBV7-8
clone_size: .
j_call: TRBJ1-2
cdr3_nt: TGTGCCAGCAGCCCAGGGACAGGCATTAACTATGGCTACACCTTC
cdr3_aa: CASSPGTGINYGYTF

d_call: TRBD2
v_call: TRBV14
clone_size: .
j_call: TRBJ2-3
cdr3_nt: TGTGCCAGCAGCCCCACCTGGCGGGGGGCGAGGACAGATACGCAGTATTTT
cdr3_aa: CASSPTWRGARTDTQYF

d_call: .
v_call: TRBV5-1
clone_size: .
j_call: TRBJ2-2
cdr3_nt: TGCGCCAGCAGCTCCATACCCGGGGAGCTGTTTTTT
cdr3_aa: CASSSIPGELFF

d_call: TRBD2
v_call: TRBV14
clone_size: .
j_call: TRBJ2-5
cdr3_nt: TGTGCCAGCAGCCAAGTTGCCCTAGCGGTCCAAGAGACCCAGTACTTC
cdr3_aa: CASSQVALAVQETQYF

d_call: .
v_call: TRBV27
clone_size: few
j_call: TRBJ1-6
cdr3_nt: TGTGCCAGCAGTTTAGGGTTGGTGAATTCACCCCTCCACTTT
cdr3_aa: CASSLGLVNSPLHF

d_call: .
v_call: TRBV30
clone_size: .
j_call: TRBJ2-3
cdr3_nt: TGTGCCTGGACCCCCTCGGCAGATACGCAGTATTTT
cdr3_aa: CAWTPSADTQYF

d_call: .
v_call: TRBV5-1
clone_size: .
j_call: TRBJ2-5
cdr3_nt: TGCGCCAGCAGCAGGCCCGAGGACGGAAGGGAGACCCAGTACTTC
cdr3_aa: CASSRPEDGRETQYF